What follows are 10 T cell receptor beta chains derived from one specimen sequenced in a study of cytomegalovirus exposure and HLA in healthy donors. The primer mix had 60 Vbeta and 13 Jbeta primers. Measured with immunoSEQ multiplex PCR; TCRdb has only the in-frame clones, and not every one. The repertoire holds around 200,000 clones, approximately 78% seen once, with roughly 0.8% in the top ten. Sequencing was carried out using PBMCs. The receptors here all came from a woman aged 18-30 years in good health and CMV-seronegative.

The chain recombines TRBV28 with TRBJ2-7; TRBD2 matches at 7 bases. The CDR3 contains 14 residues. The V gene's germline CDR1 is MDHEN and CDR2 SYDVKM. J was trimmed by 7 bases and V by 2 bases; bases with no gene match: 8. The CDR3 DNA reads TGTGCCAGCAGTTTAGAAAGGCGGGGGAGGGAGCAGTACTTC. Its protein product is CASSLERRGREQYF.

CDR3 residues: CASSLASSYEQYF. The CDR3 DNA is TGTGCCAGCAGTTTAGCGTCGTCCTACGAGCAGTACTTC. This chain connects TRBV28 to TRBJ2-7; D unclear. Trimming removed 2 bases from V and 1 base from J, with 6 bases in between. Germline loops: CDR1 MDHEN, CDR2 SYDVKM. The CDR3 is 13 residues long.

The rearrangement uses TRBV19 and TRBJ1-4; maybe TRBD1 (5 bases). This CDR3 is built from 16 residues. Between the trimmed V and J ends, which lost 3 bases and 10 bases, there was a span of 21 bases. Germline values: CDR1 LNHDA, CDR2 SQIVND (reference sequence). CDR3 DNA sequence: TGTGCCAGTAGTATTACTTCCGACCGGATTAGGGGAAAACTGTTTTTT. Residues: CASSITSDRIRGKLFF.

The chain uses TRBV28 and TRBJ2-3; D is perhaps TRBD2 (5 bases). Germline V lookup: CDR1 MDHEN, CDR2 SYDVKM. Deletions cut 8 bases from V and 0 bases from J, with 9 bases between. The CDR3 consists of 13 residues. The CDR3: CASLRTSTDTQYF. CDR3 DNA sequence: TGTGCCAGCTTGAGGACTAGCACAGATACGCAGTATTTT.

V is TRBV11-2 and J is TRBJ2-5, with a tentative D call TRBD1 (5 bases). Trimming shortened V by 3 bases and J by 2 bases, and 10 bases separated the two germline ends. CDR1 is SGHAT and CDR2 is FQNNGV in the germline V gene. This CDR3 is built from 14 residues. CDR3 protein: CASSFTKGQETQYF. The CDR3 nucleotides are TGTGCCAGCAGCTTTACTAAGGGGCAAGAGACCCAGTACTTC.

This chain uses TRBV4-2 with TRBJ1-5, with 8 bases lining up with TRBD1. The CDR3 totals 15 residues. Germline V lookup: CDR1 LGHNA, CDR2 YNFKEQ. V gave up 5 bases and J gave up 3 bases; unmatched junction bases: 6. CDR3 sequence (DNA): TGTGCCAGCAGCTCCCGGACAGGGAACAATCAGCCCCAGCATTTT. Its protein product is CASSSRTGNNQPQHF.

The J gene is TRBJ1-6, the V gene TRBV5-1, with 7 nucleotides matching TRBD1. CDR1 and CDR2 (germline): SGHRS, YFSETQ. Trimming took 2 bases from V and 3 from J; bases not matched to a gene: 2. The CDR3 sequence is 15 residues long. CDR3 sequence reads: CASSFGQDYNSPLHF. CDR3 nucleotide sequence: TGCGCCAGCAGCTTCGGACAGGACTATAATTCACCCCTCCACTTT.

The rearrangement links TRBV18 to TRBJ2-1, with a possible D match to TRBD1 (5 bases). Germline V CDR1 and CDR2: KGHSH, LQKENI. The CDR3 has 16 residues. The V end was cut by 5 bases, the J end by 0 bases, with 14 bases between. CDR3 residues: CASSFSTVLSYNEQFF. DNA for the CDR3: TGTGCCAGCTCATTCTCGACAGTGCTCTCCTACAATGAGCAGTTCTTC.

This chain links TRBV4-1 with TRBJ2-7, with a tentative D call TRBD1 (6 bases). The V gene lost 4 bases and the J gene lost 1 base, with 14 bases spanning the gap. The CDR3 totals 15 residues. Germline assignment: CDR1 MGHRA and CDR2 YSYEKL. CDR3 sequence reads: CASSPTLDSSYEQYF. CDR3 sequence (DNA): TGCGCCAGCAGCCCAACACTGGACAGTTCCTACGAGCAGTACTTC.

This chain links TRBV6-5 with TRBJ1-4; D gene ambiguous. Germline loops: CDR1 MNHEY, CDR2 SVGAGI. Trimming removed 5 bases from V and 5 bases from J, with 15 bases in between. The CDR3 is made up of 15 amino acids. CDR3 residues: CASSGSTGGNEKLFF. CDR3 in DNA: TGTGCCAGCAGTGGATCGACCGGCGGAAATGAAAAACTGTTTTTT.